This T cell receptor beta chain is from a study of T cell changes during pregnancy in multiple sclerosis. Here immunoSEQ multiplex PCR was the method, and the copy in TCRdb shows in-frame clones only, minus some. Counted here are 30,000 to 50,000 clones, 92% occurring once; the ten biggest clones make up roughly 0.72%. Germline CDR1 SGDLS, CDR2 YYNGEE. This CDR3 is built from 13 residues. The V gene lost 2 bases and the J gene lost 3 bases, with 8 bases spanning the gap. The TCR sequence derives from a female donor with multiple sclerosis, enrolled in a pregnancy study. The sample was CD4+ T cells from peripheral blood mononuclear cells, taken in the third trimester of pregnancy. The chain couples TRBV9 to TRBJ1-1, with D perhaps matching TRBD1 (5 bases). CDR3 sequence: CASSVQGDTEAFF. CDR3 nucleotide sequence: TGTGCCAGCAGCGTTCAGGGTGACACTGAAGCTTTCTTT.